This TCR beta chain was obtained from a study of blood T cell repertoires in COVID-19 (dated by TCRdb to about 2020). A note on the overall study: Collaborator samples came from the United States, Italy and Spain and covered acute and convalescent phases of COVID-19. The prospective study material was composed of cDNA or gDNA derived from T cells, B-cell-depleted T cells, or PBMCs. Subjects who had been exposed to COVID-19, were actively infected with it, or had recovered from it provided the deeply sampled blood TCRbeta repertoires that made up the dataset. The repertoires were made available in a free public database intended to serve as a resource for research on the immune response to SARS-CoV-2. Samples were obtained from the ongoing ImmuneRACE study (first 160 participants) and from 950 to 1,500 subjects provided by 6 global collaborators. The sample metadata nearly always contained a de-identified subject ID, COVID-19 status, age in years and sex. Where available, HLA class I and class II types were obtained from metadata supplied by the sample provider rather than from assay-based typing.

Trimming removed 5 bases from V and 1 base from J, leaving 11 bases between the germline ends. CDR1 SNHLY and CDR2 FYNNEI were looked up in the germline V gene. The CDR3 sequence holds 14 residues, the cysteine and phenylalanine included. The DNA shown is the 42-base CDR3, in frame from base 1. Notes on this clone: The antigen it recognizes is unknown. One base away there is no much larger clone; base qualities are not given.

Participants in the prospective study were aged 18 to 89 years, lived in 20 to 30 United States geographic areas, and enrolled through a virtual design. To assign participants to cohorts, the prospective study relied on clinical history that participants themselves reported in a screening survey and a study questionnaire. ImmuneRACE Cohort 3 recovered participants were defined by two consecutive negative NP/OP PCR tests, healthcare professional clearance, or symptom resolution. Mobile phlebotomists in the prospective study collected whole blood, serum and a nasopharyngeal or oropharyngeal swab from every participant. Prospective study participants could optionally give additional blood draws and questionnaires over a roughly 2-month period. Before DNA extraction, prospective study blood samples were shipped either frozen or at room temperature. TCRbeta CDR3 regions were amplified from genomic DNA by means of the immunoSEQ Assay, a bias-controlled multiplex PCR. The study's own analysis went as follows. The number of nucleated cells in each sample was estimated from the amplification of reference gene primers within the assay. To quantify the absolute abundance of each unique TCRbeta CDR3 rearrangement, sequence reads were collapsed and filtered. Productive Simpson clonality was computed per sample as the square root of Simpson's diversity index over productive rearrangements. TCRdb carries this immuneACCESS record with in-frame sequences only. Its versions omit some clonotypes, under half of them owing to an unresolved V gene in the studies checked, with the rest unexplained. V, J and clone size derive from that table, while D and trimming were established from the DNA sequence. The table for this sample lists about 160,000 clones; 75% to 90% of them were counted only once. About 3.7% of the sample goes to the ten largest clones.

Study-level results and caveats: The amount of clinical and demographic metadata varied by source and participant and was provided uncurated.

The clonotype was recovered from a woman in her fifties or sixties who had recovered from COVID-19. Sequencing was done on a sample of PBMCs or T cells enriched from blood (not recorded which). The rearranged chain carries TRBV2 and TRBJ2-5, with TRBD1 tentatively as D gene (6 bases match). The CDR3 protein is CASSRRDTQETQYF. The DNA is TGTGCCAGCAGTCGAAGGGACACCCAAGAGACCCAGTACTTC.